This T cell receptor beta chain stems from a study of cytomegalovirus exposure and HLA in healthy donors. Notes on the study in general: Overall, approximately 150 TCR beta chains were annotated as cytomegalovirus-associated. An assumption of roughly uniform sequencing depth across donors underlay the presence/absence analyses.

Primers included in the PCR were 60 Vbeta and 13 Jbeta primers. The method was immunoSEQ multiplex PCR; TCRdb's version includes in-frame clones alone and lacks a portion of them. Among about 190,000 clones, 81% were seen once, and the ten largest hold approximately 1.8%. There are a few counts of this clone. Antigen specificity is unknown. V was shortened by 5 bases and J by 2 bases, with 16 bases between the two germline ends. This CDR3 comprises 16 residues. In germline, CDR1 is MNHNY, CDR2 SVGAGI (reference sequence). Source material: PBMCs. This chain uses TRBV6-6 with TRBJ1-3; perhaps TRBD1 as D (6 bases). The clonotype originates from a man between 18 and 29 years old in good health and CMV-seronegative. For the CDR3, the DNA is TGTGCCAGCAGTAAGACAGGCGGGTCGACTGGAAACACCATATATTTT. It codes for CASSKTGGSTGNTIYF.